The next 18 T cell receptor beta chains were all read from a single sample in a study of T cells in Graves' hyperthyroidism and ophthalmopathy. Template material for amplifying TCR beta CDR3 regions consisted of RNA transcripts. An initial round of RT-PCR targeting the TCR CDR3 relied on the HTBI primer set. One entry per CDR3 protein results from TCRdb running MiXCR on the multiplex PCR reads. The sample carries around 350,000 distinct CDR3 sequences, more than 14% recorded once. Sequenced material: blood. All receptors come from a woman in her thirties with Graves' ophthalmopathy.

This clonotype was detected ten times or more. This rearrangement joins TRBV20-1 to TRBJ2-7; 8 nucleotides match TRBD1. Germline-derived CDR1 and CDR2 are DFQATT and SNEGSKA (reference sequence). J lost 3 bases, V lost 5 bases, and 9 bases had no gene match. CDR3 length equals 14 residues. CDR3 amino acids: CSAPDRGLLYEQYF. The CDR3, as DNA: TGCAGTGCTCCAGACAGGGGCCTACTCTACGAGCAGTACTTC.

This clonotype was detected ten times or more. V usage is TRBV28 and J usage is TRBJ1-5, with D unresolved. CDR1 and CDR2 from the germline V gene are MDHEN and SYDVKM. This CDR3 is built from 12 residues. The V end was cut by 7 bases, the J end by 4 bases, with 8 bases between. In DNA, the CDR3 is TGTGCCAGCATCTCAGGTAATCAGCCCCAGCATTTT. It specifies CASISGNQPQHF.

This clonotype appeared many times. The chain links TRBV12-3 or TRBV12-4 to TRBJ1-1; D gene ambiguous. The V gene lost 5 bases and the J gene lost 1 base, with 14 bases spanning the gap. The CDR3 contains 15 residues. The CDR3 region is CASSANGLWNTEAFF. The CDR3 coding sequence is TGTGCCAGCAGTGCCAACGGACTTTGGAACACTGAAGCTTTCTTT.

This clonotype was counted ten times or more. This chain uses TRBV5-5 with TRBJ1-1; D unclear. V lost 0 bases, J lost 3 bases, and 9 bases lay in between. The germline V gene encodes CDR1 SGHKS and CDR2 YYEKEE (reference sequence). This CDR3 has 14 residues. The CDR3 here is CASSLAGPDTEAFF. The CDR3 DNA reads TGTGCCAGCAGCTTGGCCGGACCGGACACTGAAGCTTTCTTT.

About this clonotype itself: Being one base from a much bigger clone, this may be a read error. The chain carries TRBV6-2 or TRBV6-3 and TRBJ1-5; D not certain. This CDR3 has 15 residues. CDR1 and CDR2 (germline): MNHEY, SVGEGT. Trimming pared 6 bases from V and 2 bases from J, leaving 14 bases between. The CDR3 loop is CASSPGVRGNQPQHF. The CDR3 nucleotides are TGTGCCAGCAGCCCCGGGGTGAGGGGCAATCAGCCCCAGCATTTT.

This clonotype was detected ten times or more. V gene TRBV7-9 combines with J gene TRBJ1-5; D is possibly TRBD1 (5 bases). Germline V gives CDR1 SEHNR, CDR2 FQNEAQ (reference sequence). V lost 5 bases and J lost 4, with 12 bases in between. The CDR3 is made up of 14 amino acids. The CDR3 sequence: CASSPGTANQPQHF. The CDR3 DNA reads TGTGCCAGCAGCCCGGGGACGGCTAATCAGCCCCAGCATTTT.

Concerning this clonotype: This sequence may be a read error, since a much larger clone differs from it by one base. The gene calls are TRBV9 and TRBJ1-1; tentative D call: TRBD1 (5 bases). The CDR3 is 14 residues long. V lost 2 bases to trimming and J lost 10 bases, with 18 bases between them. Per the germline V gene, CDR1 is SGDLS and CDR2 is YYNGEE. CDR3 nucleotide sequence: TGTGCCAGCAGCGTGGGGACGATGGAGGCTGGAGCTTTCTTT. This translates into CASSVGTMEAGAFF.

Only one count was recorded for this clonotype. The rearrangement uses TRBV6-1 and TRBJ1-1, with D unresolved. Germline CDR1 and CDR2: MNHNS and SASEGT. There are 13 residues in the CDR3. Trimming cost V 6 bases and J 4 bases, with 12 bases left between them. CDR3: CASSSERGTEAFF. The CDR3 coding sequence is TGTGCCAGCAGCTCAGAAAGAGGCACTGAAGCTTTCTTT.

This clonotype was seen many times. The rearrangement uses TRBV11-2 and TRBJ2-2, with 8 bases aligning to TRBD1. The CDR3 consists of 19 residues. After removal of 1 base from V and 0 bases from J, the junction contained 10 bases not matched to a gene. Looked up from germline, CDR1 is SGHAT and CDR2 is FQNNGV. The CDR3 nucleotides read TGTGCCAGCAGCTTAGCCCCCTCCGGGACAGGCCCGAACACCGGGGAGCTGTTTTTT. Protein: CASSLAPSGTGPNTGELFF.

Notes on this clonotype: A read error may explain this, as a much larger clone is one base away. The V gene is TRBV20-1, the J gene TRBJ2-1; D assignment may be TRBD1 or TRBD2 (6 bases each). Germline CDR1 DFQATT, CDR2 SNEGSKA (reference sequence). V gave up 1 base and J gave up 3 bases, with 13 bases separating them. The CDR3 contains 15 residues. The DNA of the CDR3 is TGCAGTGCTAGAGGTGGCAGGGGAGGCTACAATGAGCAGTTCTTC. The encoded protein is CSARGGRGGYNEQFF.

The CDR3 here is CASSPDRGSYGYTF. The CDR3 DNA is TGTGCCAGCAGCCCCGACAGGGGAAGCTATGGCTACACCTTC. The chain combines TRBV7-2 with TRBJ1-2; 8 positions match TRBD1. The CDR3 extends over 14 amino acids. The V gene end was trimmed by 5 bases and the J gene end by 4 bases; junction bases not matched to a gene: 6. Per the germline V gene, CDR1 is SGHTA and CDR2 is FQGNSA.

A remark on this clonotype: A much larger clone lies a single base off, so this may be a read error. This rearrangement joins TRBV28 to TRBJ2-4; 8 bases line up with TRBD2. There are 15 residues in the CDR3. From germline, CDR1 is MDHEN and CDR2 SYDVKM. The CDR3 DNA reads TGTGCCAGCAGTCTCGACGGACTAGCCAGAAACATTCAGTACTTC. Translation: CASSLDGLARNIQYF.

The chain recombines TRBV7-9 with TRBJ1-1; D call uncertain. Trimming cost V 8 bases and J 6 bases, with 13 bases left between them. The CDR3 spans 12 residues. In germline, CDR1 is SEHNR, CDR2 FQNEAQ (reference sequence). The DNA for the CDR3 is TGTGCCAGCTCTGTAAGTGTCGCTGAAGCTTTCTTT. It yields the protein CASSVSVAEAFF.

In this sample, this clonotype turned up many times. The J gene is TRBJ1-5, the V gene TRBV2; TRBD1 aligns across 9 bases. In germline, CDR1 is SNHLY, CDR2 FYNNEI. The CDR3 consists of 15 residues. V dropped 6 bases and J dropped 0; count of bases not matched to a gene: 3. CDR3 loop: CASRGQGPSNQPQHF. CDR3 DNA sequence: TGTGCCAGCAGGGGACAGGGTCCTAGCAATCAGCCCCAGCATTTT. Using reference TRBV2 and TRBJ1-5 for the parts outside the CDR3, the full variable domain is EPEVTQTPSHQVTQMGQEVILRCVPISNHLYFYWYRQILGQKVEFLVSFYNNEISEKSEIFDDQFSVERPDGSNFTLKIRSTKLEDSAMYFCASRGQGPSNQPQHFGDGTRLSIL.

The chain links TRBV4-1 to TRBJ1-4; D perhaps matches TRBD1 (5 bases). V was clipped by 0 bases and J by 0 bases, with 11 bases between them. Germline CDR1 reads MGHRA; CDR2 reads YSYEKL. This CDR3 contains 17 residues. The DNA of the CDR3 is TGCGCCAGCAGCCAAGAGGGACGGCGAACAACTAATGAAAAACTGTTTTTT. Amino acids: CASSQEGRRTTNEKLFF.

This clonotype was detected only a few times. This chain connects TRBV10-2 to TRBJ2-2; D not certain. The CDR3 runs 13 residues. The germline gives CDR1 WSHSY, CDR2 SAAADI. Trimming pared 0 bases from V and 4 bases from J, leaving 3 bases between. This chain's CDR3 is CASSESATGELFF. The CDR3 DNA follows: TGCGCCAGCAGTGAGTCGGCCACCGGGGAGCTGTTTTTT.

This clonotype was counted at least ten times. The chain has TRBV2 and TRBJ2-5; a weak D match, TRBD2 (5 bases). V lost 3 bases and J 10 bases, leaving 6 bases between the germline ends. CDR1 and CDR2 (germline): SNHLY, FYNNEI. The CDR3 has 10 residues. This chain's CDR3 is CASSDEGQYF. The CDR3, as DNA: TGTGCCAGCAGTGATGAGGGCCAGTACTTC.

This clonotype showed up many times. CDR3 loop: CSVPGGGAHTDTQYF. As DNA, the CDR3 is TGCAGTGTTCCAGGCGGGGGGGCCCACACAGATACGCAGTATTTT. This chain connects TRBV20-1 to TRBJ2-3; TRBD2 matches 9 bases. Unmatched junction bases numbered 10, after V lost 7 bases and J lost 2 bases. The V gene's germline CDR1 is DFQATT and CDR2 SNEGSKA (reference sequence). This CDR3 comprises 15 residues.